This T cell receptor (beta chain) was sequenced during a study of blood T cell repertoires in COVID-19. Whole-study context: The study drew acute and convalescent COVID-19 samples from the United States, Italy and Spain. The cDNA or gDNA used as material had been derived from T cells, B-cell-depleted T cells, or PBMCs.

As originally analysed: Reference gene primers were amplified, and this amplification served to estimate nucleated cell counts. Only in-frame clones appear in the TCRdb table, and some are missing; sequencing was by immunoSEQ multiplex PCR. That table supplies the V and J calls and clone size; D and trimming were determined from the DNA. This table holds 200,000 to 250,000 clones, around four fifths found once. The CDR3 loop spans 13 amino acids. The germline V gene encodes CDR1 PRHDT and CDR2 FYEKMQ (reference sequence). V shed 7 bases and J 5 bases; nucleotides not matched to a gene: 4. The clonotype comes from a man aged 25-45 years with active or convalescent COVID-19. Sequenced sample: peripheral blood. This chain joins TRBV13 and TRBJ2-2; 7 nucleotides line up with TRBD1. For the CDR3, the DNA is TGTGCCAGCACCTACAGGGGTACCGGGGAGCTGTTTTTT. It translates to CASTYRGTGELFF.